The 4 T cell receptor beta chains given below trace back to one sample, sequenced in a study of blood T cell repertoires in COVID-19. The table came from immunoSEQ multiplex PCR; TCRdb's copy has only in-frame clones and leaves some out. This table holds roughly 120,000 clones, just under 90% found once. Source material: peripheral blood. Receptors were obtained from a woman aged 45-65 years with acute or convalescent COVID-19.

The chain combines TRBV5-1 with TRBJ2-1, with D possibly TRBD2 on 5 matching bases. The CDR3 is 15 amino acids. The germline CDR1 and CDR2 sequences are SGHRS and YFSETQ. V lost 1 base and J lost 1, with 9 bases in between. In DNA, the CDR3 is TGCGCCAGCAGCTTGAATAGCGAGTCCTACAATGAGCAGTTCTTC. Its translation is CASSLNSESYNEQFF.

CDR3 protein: CAWMWGRRTEAFF. As DNA, the CDR3 is TGTGCCTGGATGTGGGGGCGGCGGACTGAAGCTTTCTTT. The chain recombines TRBV30 with TRBJ1-1; tentative D call: TRBD1 (6 bases). CDR3 size: 13 residues. V lost 4 bases to trimming and J lost 5 bases, with 14 bases between them. Germline V lookup: CDR1 GTSNPN, CDR2 SVGIG (reference sequence).

The chain couples TRBV6-5 to TRBJ2-7; 11 nucleotides line up with TRBD1. Per the germline V gene, CDR1 is MNHEY and CDR2 is SVGAGI. The CDR3 is made up of 13 amino acids. V shed 7 bases and J 6 bases; nucleotides not matched to a gene: 5. CDR3 in amino acids: CASTGTGGSEQYF. CDR3 nucleotide sequence: TGTGCCAGCACCGGGACAGGGGGATCCGAGCAGTACTTC.

V usage is TRBV2 and J usage is TRBJ1-3, with 9 bases matching TRBD1. In germline, CDR1 is SNHLY, CDR2 FYNNEI. The CDR3 totals 15 residues. V was clipped by 1 base and J by 2 bases; unmatched bases: 0. The CDR3 is CASSEGTGAGNTIYF. CDR3 sequence (DNA): TGTGCCAGCAGTGAAGGGACAGGGGCTGGAAACACCATATATTTT.